These T cell receptor beta chains were read from a single sample in a study of CD8 T cells in Susac syndrome. TCRdb passed the immunoSEQ multiplex PCR reads through MiXCR, listing each CDR3 protein once. The sample holds some 300,000 distinct CDR3 sequences, approximately 91% seen once. The material sequenced was CD8+ T cells from PBMCs. Receptor source: a human donor with multiple sclerosis. CDR3s include the opening cysteine and the closing phenylalanine or tryptophan. The D gene is left open where the match is weak. Size tells how often a clone was seen (once, few, many) or the class of an expanded clone, and some rows leave it out.

D	V	size	J	CDR3	DNA
TRBD2	TRBV7-9	-	TRBJ2-1	CASSPRGTSGNNEQFF	TGTGCCAGCAGCCCCCGGGGGACTAGCGGCAACAATGAGCAGTTCTTC
TRBD2	TRBV3-1	-	TRBJ2-2	CASSRRTSGTGELFF	TGTGCCAGCAGCAGGAGGACTAGCGGCACCGGGGAGCTGTTTTTT
TRBD1	TRBV6-1	few	TRBJ2-7	CASSEAVGDSGDEQYF	TGTGCCAGCAGTGAAGCCGTGGGGGACAGCGGTGACGAGCAGTACTTC
-	TRBV5-4	-	TRBJ2-7	CASSLDRSIDEQYF	TGTGCCAGCAGCCTGGACCGAAGTATCGACGAGCAGTACTTC
-	TRBV29-1	-	TRBJ2-5	CSGRVLETQYF	TGCAGCGGAAGGGTCCTAGAGACCCAGTACTTC
-	TRBV7-2	-	TRBJ2-7	CASEEVGLYEQYF	TGTGCCAGCGAAGAGGTCGGGCTTTACGAGCAGTACTTC
-	TRBV6-2/TRBV6-3	-	TRBJ1-2	CASSYPKSPWGYTF	TGTGCCAGCAGTTACCCAAAGAGCCCGTGGGGCTACACCTTC
-	TRBV6-1	-	TRBJ1-2	CASSEQGNYGYTF	TGTGCCAGCAGTGAACAGGGTAACTATGGCTACACCTTC
-	TRBV13	-	TRBJ2-7	CASSSTTGRGAYEQYF	TGTGCCAGCAGCTCCACCACTGGACGAGGGGCCTACGAGCAGTACTTC
-	TRBV7-9	-	TRBJ2-1	CASSSLLQEVSYNEQFF	TGTGCCAGCAGCTCCCTCCTCCAGGAGGTTTCCTACAATGAGCAGTTCTTC
TRBD2	TRBV20-1	-	TRBJ2-7	CSASPLLAATYEQYF	TGCAGTGCTAGTCCCCTACTAGCGGCCACCTACGAGCAGTACTTC
-	TRBV28	-	TRBJ2-7	CASSFLRAYEQYF	TGTGCCAGCAGTTTTCTCAGGGCCTACGAGCAGTACTTC
-	TRBV6-2/TRBV6-3	-	TRBJ2-2	CASSNGTGNTGELFF	TGTGCCAGCAGCAACGGGACGGGTAACACCGGGGAGCTGTTTTTT
-	TRBV29-1	-	TRBJ2-2	CSTPDPGGELFF	TGCAGCACCCCCGACCCGGGGGGGGAGCTGTTTTTT
TRBD2	TRBV4-3	-	TRBJ2-3	CASSQGSGGAWDTDTQYF	TGCGCCAGCAGCCAAGGTAGCGGGGGGGCCTGGGACACAGATACGCAGTATTTT
-	TRBV6-2/TRBV6-3	-	TRBJ2-3	CASSYSPRGGPDTQYF	TGTGCCAGCAGTTACTCGCCGAGGGGGGGCCCAGATACGCAGTATTTT
-	TRBV15	few	TRBJ1-5	CATSRDRGSNQPQHF	TGTGCCACCAGCAGAGATCGTGGGAGCAATCAGCCCCAGCATTTT
-	TRBV20-1	-	TRBJ2-3	CSANPRELGADTQYF	TGCAGTGCCAACCCCCGGGAGTTAGGGGCAGATACGCAGTATTTT
-	TRBV27	-	TRBJ1-2	CASSFGEGNGYTF	TGTGCCAGCAGTTTTGGTGAGGGAAATGGCTACACCTTC
TRBD1	TRBV20-1	-	TRBJ2-7	CSARTSGTGPYEQYF	TGCAGTGCTAGAACTTCCGGGACAGGGCCCTACGAGCAGTACTTC
-	TRBV7-9	-	TRBJ2-7	CASSPTPPDRNPYEQYF	TGTGCCAGCAGCCCAACCCCACCCGACAGGAATCCCTACGAGCAGTACTTC
-	TRBV19	-	TRBJ2-1	CASKVGGPSYNEQFF	TGTGCCAGTAAGGTAGGCGGGCCCTCCTACAATGAGCAGTTCTTC
-	TRBV29-1	-	TRBJ2-7	CSYGEKRGYEQYF	TGCAGTTATGGTGAGAAACGGGGTTACGAGCAGTACTTC
-	TRBV28	-	TRBJ2-2	CASSLFGGNTGELFF	TGTGCCAGCAGTTTATTTGGGGGTAACACCGGGGAGCTGTTTTTT
-	TRBV27	-	TRBJ2-1	CASSLNSQGNEQFF	TGTGCCAGCAGTTTAAACAGCCAGGGCAATGAGCAGTTCTTC
TRBD1	TRBV28	once	TRBJ2-7	CASSLVGGSPYEQYF	TGTGCCAGCAGTTTAGTAGGGGGCAGCCCCTACGAGCAGTACTTC
TRBD2	TRBV6-1	-	TRBJ2-5	CASSELSGDQETQYF	TGTGCCAGCAGTGAATTGAGCGGGGACCAAGAGACCCAGTACTTC
TRBD1	TRBV7-6	-	TRBJ1-4	CASNPGQGEKKLFF	TGTGCCAGCAACCCGGGACAGGGAGAAAAAAAGCTGTTTTTT
TRBD2	TRBV6-5	-	TRBJ2-7	CASSYWTSGGRPYEQYF	TGTGCCAGCAGTTACTGGACTAGCGGGGGGAGGCCCTACGAGCAGTACTTC
-	TRBV27	-	TRBJ1-1	CASRGQNTEAFF	TGTGCCAGCAGGGGCCAGAACACTGAAGCTTTCTTT
TRBD1	TRBV3-1	once	TRBJ1-2	CASSQSGTGPYGYTF	TGTGCCAGCAGCCAATCCGGGACAGGGCCCTATGGCTACACCTTC
-	TRBV25-1	-	TRBJ2-4	CASSLQGTIQYF	TGTGCCAGCAGTCTACAGGGAACCATTCAGTACTTC
TRBD1	TRBV6-5	-	TRBJ2-7	CASSLTGRGYEQYF	TGTGCCAGCAGCCTGACAGGGAGAGGCTACGAGCAGTACTTC
TRBD2	TRBV6-2/TRBV6-3	-	TRBJ2-1	CASRRMPRTSGGSSYNEQFF	TGTGCCAGCAGACGTATGCCCCGGACTAGCGGGGGCAGCTCCTACAATGAGCAGTTCTTC
TRBD2	TRBV28	once	TRBJ2-4	CASSPGLAGVTKNIQYF	TGTGCCAGCAGTCCGGGACTAGCGGGAGTTACCAAAAACATTCAGTACTTC
TRBD1	TRBV4-3	-	TRBJ2-2	CASSQSTGYAGELFF	TGCGCCAGCAGCCAGTCGACAGGGTACGCCGGGGAGCTGTTTTTT
-	TRBV12-3/TRBV12-4	-	TRBJ2-6	CASSPFGVSGANVLTF	TGTGCCAGCAGCCCATTCGGGGTATCTGGGGCCAACGTCCTGACTTTC
-	TRBV7-9	-	TRBJ1-1	CASSLVGQMNTEAFF	TGTGCCAGCAGCTTAGTTGGGCAGATGAACACTGAAGCTTTCTTT
TRBD1	TRBV5-1	-	TRBJ2-7	CASSSLGQGAYEQYF	TGCGCCAGCAGCTCGCTTGGACAGGGGGCCTACGAGCAGTACTTC
-	TRBV19	-	TRBJ2-7	CASSASHPYEQYF	TGTGCCAGTAGCGCCAGCCACCCCTACGAGCAGTACTTC
-	TRBV5-5	-	TRBJ2-7	CASSYLRGSPYEQYF	TGTGCCAGCAGCTACCTTCGGGGCTCCCCCTACGAGCAGTACTTC
TRBD1	TRBV4-3	once	TRBJ2-6	CASSQADRGTSGANVLTF	TGCGCCAGCAGCCAGGCCGACAGGGGGACCTCTGGGGCCAACGTCCTGACTTTC
TRBD1	TRBV23-1	-	TRBJ2-7	CASSPIGQGTSYEQYF	TGCGCCAGCAGTCCAATAGGACAGGGGACCTCCTACGAGCAGTACTTC
-	TRBV20-1	-	TRBJ1-1	CSARPRDLRNTEAFF	TGCAGTGCTAGACCTAGGGACCTCCGGAACACTGAAGCTTTCTTT
-	TRBV7-9	-	TRBJ2-2	CASSSGDHIILMVGELFF	TGTGCCAGCAGCTCTGGGGACCACATCATTTTAATGGTTGGGGAGCTGTTTTTT
-	TRBV27	-	TRBJ2-7	CASSQSGRQVF	TGTGCCAGCAGTCAATCGGGACGGCAGGTCTTC
-	TRBV12-3/TRBV12-4	-	TRBJ2-5	CASMGDNQETQYF	TGTGCCAGCATGGGGGACAACCAAGAGACCCAGTACTTC
TRBD2	TRBV5-1	-	TRBJ2-3	CASSWGSSGVTDTQYF	TGCGCCAGCAGCTGGGGGAGCAGCGGGGTCACAGATACGCAGTATTTT
-	TRBV10-3	-	TRBJ1-4	CAISETGPGAFATNEKLFF	TGTGCCATCAGTGAAACCGGGCCAGGAGCCTTTGCAACTAATGAAAAACTGTTTTTT
TRBD2	TRBV6-5	-	TRBJ2-3	CASSYVAGDPDTQYF	TGTGCCAGCAGTTACGTTGCGGGGGACCCAGATACGCAGTATTTT
-	TRBV19	few	TRBJ1-6	CASRGSWDSPLHF	TGTGCCAGTAGGGGTTCTTGGGATTCACCCCTCCACTTT
-	TRBV20-1	-	TRBJ2-7	CSARRVDDREVSYEQYF	TGCAGTGCCAGGAGGGTAGATGACAGGGAAGTTTCGTACGAGCAGTACTTC
TRBD2	TRBV6-4	-	TRBJ2-3	CASSVKAGGSTDTQYF	TGTGCCAGCAGTGTAAAGGCGGGAGGGAGCACAGATACGCAGTATTTT